This TCR beta chain came from a study of blood T cells in healthy people across ages (dated by TCRdb to the mid-2010s). For the study in its entirety: In model experiments, roughly one uniquely barcoded TCR beta cDNA molecule per two T cells was captured by template switching. Donors of different ages were randomly distributed across sequencing lanes to avoid experimental bias. The study measured age-related changes in TCR beta repertoire diversity using deep sequencing normalized with unique cDNA molecular identifiers. Donors were grouped into four age groups: young (average roughly 16 years), middle-aged (roughly 37), aged (approximately 67) and long-lived (roughly 80). Two additional independent replicas of 1 million unique cDNA reads from the same blood draw were analyzed for two donors (one aged 18 to 30 and one aged 80 or older).

Spanning cysteine to phenylalanine, the CDR3 consists of 17 amino acids. Of the read, only the CDR3 DNA is kept; its 51 bases are in frame from base 1. V is trimmed back by 6 bases and J by 4 bases, and the junction contains 15 bases that no gene match accounts for. The 39 donors, aged about 6 to 90 years, were systemically healthy Caucasian individuals from Russia. Each donor gave 8 to 10 milliliters of peripheral blood, drawn into EDTA-treated Vacutainer tubes. PBMCs were isolated by Ficoll-Paque density-gradient centrifugation, with at least 6.5 million obtained per sample. Trizol reagent was used to extract total RNA from the PBMCs, yielding at least 5.5 micrograms per sample. For every donor, flow cytometry on a PBMC aliquot measured the percentage of naive CD45RAhigh/CD27high T cells. Libraries were prepared through 5' RACE. This sample was sequenced with an Illumina HiSeq 2500. A second PCR of about 7 to 12 cycles was run with a J-beta primer mix and a sample-barcoded 5' primer. A template-switch 5' adaptor carrying 12 random nucleotides introduced a unique molecular identifier onto each TCR beta cDNA molecule. At least 2.5 million CDR3-containing paired-end reads were obtained from each sample. All of the RNA was converted into first-strand cDNA using the Mint cDNA synthesis kit, with a TRBC-specific oligonucleotide serving as the primer. After uracil-DNA glycosylase treatment, a first 18-cycle PCR used universal primers M1SS and BC2_uni_R on all cDNA. The authors processed their data as follows. For normalization, 1 million high-quality reads, each with a distinct molecular identifier, were randomly selected from each sample. Reads sharing molecular identifiers were discarded rather than binned into consensus sequences. CDR3 identification, clonotype clustering and error correction used MiTCR with a Q25 quality threshold and the strictest error-elimination algorithm. A nonparametric unseen species model with Euler transformation was used to estimate lower-bound total TCR beta diversity. TCRdb ran its own pipeline on the public reads, namely fastp trimming at Q25 and MiXCR clone calling, and kept in-frame beta chains. Every CDR3 protein is listed once, alongside the most common genes and DNA of its rows. TCRdb, rather than the study authors, made the V and J calls. For this sample there are hundreds of thousands of distinct CDR3 sequences; around 48% appear just once. The ten largest account for 20% to 25% of the sample.

This clonotype was found a few times. Its antigen specificity is not known. Nothing much larger sits one base from this clone, and base qualities are not available. Results and caveats for the whole study, not just this receptor: Observed TCR beta diversity per million T cells fell roughly linearly with age, and a significant reduction was already apparent by age around 39. Bulk unsorted PBMC profiling prevented conclusive comparison of naive and antigen-experienced compartments. Because the CMV infection status of the donors was unknown, age-related changes in expanded clonotypes may potentially have been confounded. The long-lived group showed more naive CD4+ T cells, fewer expanded clones and increased TCR diversity than the aged group, suggesting age selection. Estimates of total diversity based on one million sequenced T cells were considered lower bounds and underestimates. A strong correlation was found between observed TCR beta diversity and the percentage of naive T cells measured by flow cytometry.

The V gene is TRBV12-3 or TRBV12-4 and the J gene is TRBJ2-3; 8 nucleotides in the junction match TRBD2. The sequenced material came from blood. This TCR derives from a man older than 75 in good health. The DNA sequence is given as TGTGCCAGCAGGTCCCACTCAGGAGCGGGAGTAGCAGATACGCAGTATTTT. It specifies CASRSHSGAGVADTQYF.